The subject of this entry is one T cell receptor beta chain. Its antigen remains unidentified. The data derive from a study of human T cells and chemical hapten exposure. Study-wide background: A 2 cm by 2 cm inner upper arm patch received 2% DPC for sensitization. All patients underwent weekly scalp dosing with diphenylcyclopropenone for the full roughly 25-week study.

Germline-derived CDR1 and CDR2 are SQVTM and ANQGSEA. Trimming stripped 4 bases from V and 5 bases from J, with 15 bases between. The length of the CDR3 is 13 residues. Findings and limits, study-wide: A positive correlation with patch test score was found for PT1 expanded TCR counts.

In the source study's methods: Sample TCR totals centred on a median of around 96,000, ranging roughly 20,000 to 700,000. TCRdb used MiXCR to reprocess the RACE reads, holding one entry per CDR3 protein. Here the V and J calls rest on TCRdb's processing, not on the authors' analysis. The sample includes about 42,000 distinct CDR3 sequences, around 11% of them seen just once. Indicated time point: pre-sensitization, week 0. The treatment denotes: therapeutic diphenylcyclopropenone sensitization with weekly scalp DPC. The sequence was collected from a woman between 25 and 40 years old with alopecia areata. Some clones in this sample may be carry-over from other donors' samples. This chain joins TRBV29-1 and TRBJ2-7; tentatively, D is TRBD2 (6 bases). Source: whole blood, taken in connection with sensitization to the hapten diphenylcyclopropenone (DPC). CDR3 region: CSVVTGRTNEQYF. The CDR3 region has the DNA TGCAGCGTTGTGACGGGGAGGACCAACGAGCAGTACTTC.